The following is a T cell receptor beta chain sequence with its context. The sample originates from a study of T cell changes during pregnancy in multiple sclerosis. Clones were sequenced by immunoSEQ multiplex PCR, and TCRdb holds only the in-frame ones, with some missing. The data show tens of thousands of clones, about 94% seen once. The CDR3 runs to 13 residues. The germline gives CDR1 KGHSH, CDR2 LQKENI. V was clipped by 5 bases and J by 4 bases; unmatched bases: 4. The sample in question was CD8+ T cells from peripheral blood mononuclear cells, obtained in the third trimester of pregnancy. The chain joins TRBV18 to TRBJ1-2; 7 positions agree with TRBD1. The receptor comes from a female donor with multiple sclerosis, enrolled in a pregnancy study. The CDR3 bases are TGTGCCAGCTCATCCGACAGGGCCTATGGCTACACCTTC. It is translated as CASSSDRAYGYTF.